This T cell receptor (beta chain) came from a study of response to subunit inactivated influenza vaccine. Between the trimmed V and J ends, which lost 5 bases and 8 bases, there was a span of 19 bases. The CDR3 is 15 amino acids. Germline V gives CDR1 MDHEN, CDR2 SYDVKM. This clonotype was seen many times. Antigen: not known. Study-wide findings and caveats: Every seasonal influenza vaccination brings in few new T cells, the authors suggested.

Each CDR3 protein is one row after TCRdb ran MiXCR on the RT-PCR reads. The sample has about 520,000 distinct CDR3 sequences; 6.5% to 8% are singletons. The material sequenced was PBMCs from blood, taken less than 30 months after vaccination. The origin of this receptor is a man between 50 and 75 years old who received an inactivated influenza vaccine. This chain connects TRBV28 to TRBJ2-1; no clear D gene. The CDR3 bases are TGTGCCAGCAGTCCTGACTCCTCAGGTCCCCATGAGCAGTTCTTC. It translates to CASSPDSSGPHEQFF.